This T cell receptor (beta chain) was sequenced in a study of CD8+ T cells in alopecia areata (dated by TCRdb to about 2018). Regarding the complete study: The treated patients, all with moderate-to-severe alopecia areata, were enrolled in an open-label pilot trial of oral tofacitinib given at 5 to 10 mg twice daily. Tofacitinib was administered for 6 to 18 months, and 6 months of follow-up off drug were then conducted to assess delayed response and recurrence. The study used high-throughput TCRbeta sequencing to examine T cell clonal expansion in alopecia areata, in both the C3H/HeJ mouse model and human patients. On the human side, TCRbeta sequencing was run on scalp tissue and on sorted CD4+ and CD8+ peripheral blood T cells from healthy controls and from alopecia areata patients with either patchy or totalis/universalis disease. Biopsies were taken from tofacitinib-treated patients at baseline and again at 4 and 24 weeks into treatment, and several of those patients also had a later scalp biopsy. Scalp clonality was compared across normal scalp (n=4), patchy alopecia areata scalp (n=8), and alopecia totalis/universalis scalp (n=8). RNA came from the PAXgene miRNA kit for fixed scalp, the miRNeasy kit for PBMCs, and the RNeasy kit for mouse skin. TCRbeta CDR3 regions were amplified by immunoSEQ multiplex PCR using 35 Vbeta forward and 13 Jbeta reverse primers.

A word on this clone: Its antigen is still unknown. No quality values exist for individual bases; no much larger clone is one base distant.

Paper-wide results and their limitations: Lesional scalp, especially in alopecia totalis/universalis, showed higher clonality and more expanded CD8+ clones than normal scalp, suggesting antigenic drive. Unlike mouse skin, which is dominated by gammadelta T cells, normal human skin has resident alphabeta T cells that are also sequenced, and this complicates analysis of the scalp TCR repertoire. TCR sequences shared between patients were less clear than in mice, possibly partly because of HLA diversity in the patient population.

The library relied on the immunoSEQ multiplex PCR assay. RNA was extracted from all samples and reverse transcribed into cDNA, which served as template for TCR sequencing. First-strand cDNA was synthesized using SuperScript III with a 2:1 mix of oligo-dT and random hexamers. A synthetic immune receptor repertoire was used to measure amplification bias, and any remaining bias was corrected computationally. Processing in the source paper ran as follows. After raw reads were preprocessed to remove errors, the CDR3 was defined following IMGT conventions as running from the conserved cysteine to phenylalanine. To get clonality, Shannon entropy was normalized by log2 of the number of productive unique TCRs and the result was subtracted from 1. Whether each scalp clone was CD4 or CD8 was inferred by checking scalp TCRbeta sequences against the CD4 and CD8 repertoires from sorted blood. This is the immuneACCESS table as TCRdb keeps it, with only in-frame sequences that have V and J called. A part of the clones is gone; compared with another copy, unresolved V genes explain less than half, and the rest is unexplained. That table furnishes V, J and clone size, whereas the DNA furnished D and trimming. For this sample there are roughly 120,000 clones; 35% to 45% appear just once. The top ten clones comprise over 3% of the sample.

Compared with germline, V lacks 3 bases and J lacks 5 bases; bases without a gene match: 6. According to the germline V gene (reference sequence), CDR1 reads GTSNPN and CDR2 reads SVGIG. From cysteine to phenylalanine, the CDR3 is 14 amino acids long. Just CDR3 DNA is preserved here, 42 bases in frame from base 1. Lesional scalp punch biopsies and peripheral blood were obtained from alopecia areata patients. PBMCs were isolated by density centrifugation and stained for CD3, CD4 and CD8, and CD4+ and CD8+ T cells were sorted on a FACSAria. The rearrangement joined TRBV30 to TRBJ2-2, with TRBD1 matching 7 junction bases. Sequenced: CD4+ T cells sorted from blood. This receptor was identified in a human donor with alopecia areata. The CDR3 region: CAWRDRRTTGELFF. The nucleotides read TGTGCCTGGAGGGACAGGAGAACTACCGGGGAGCTGTTTTTT.